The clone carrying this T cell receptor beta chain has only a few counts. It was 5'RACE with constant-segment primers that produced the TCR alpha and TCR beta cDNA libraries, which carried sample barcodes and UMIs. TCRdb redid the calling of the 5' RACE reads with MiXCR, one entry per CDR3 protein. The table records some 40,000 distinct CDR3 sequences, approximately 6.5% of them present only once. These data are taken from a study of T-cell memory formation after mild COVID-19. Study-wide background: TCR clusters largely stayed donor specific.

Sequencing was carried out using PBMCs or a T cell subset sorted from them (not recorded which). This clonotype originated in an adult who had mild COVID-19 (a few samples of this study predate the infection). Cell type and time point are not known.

CDR3 nucleotides: TGTGCCAGCAGCGCCCCGGGGAGTAATTCACCCCTCCACTTT. Encoded protein: CASSAPGSNSPLHF. The V gene is TRBV12-3 or TRBV12-4, the J gene TRBJ1-6; D is uncertain. This CDR3 has 14 amino acids. V lost 6 bases and J lost 6, with 12 bases in between.